Each of the 6 T cell receptor beta chains below was sequenced from the same sample in a study of blood T cell repertoires in COVID-19. Sequencing was performed with immunoSEQ multiplex PCR; in TCRdb, only in-frame clones are kept and a portion is missing. This table holds 350,000 to 500,000 clones, roughly 88% found once. Sequencing was carried out using PBMCs or T cells enriched from blood (not recorded which). The receptors here all came from a woman in her late teens or twenties who had been exposed to COVID-19.

The J gene is TRBJ2-7, the V gene TRBV14; 7 nucleotides align to TRBD1. CDR1 is SGHDN and CDR2 is FVKESK in the germline V gene. V trimming: 3 bases; J trimming: 11 bases; junction bases outside the gene matches: 7. This CDR3 region has 12 residues. The CDR3 loop is CASSQAGGWEYF. The CDR3 DNA reads TGTGCCAGCAGCCAGGCAGGGGGTTGGGAGTACTTC.

This chain links TRBV7-2 with TRBJ2-2, with 12 nucleotides matching TRBD2. The CDR3 is 15 residues long. The J segment lost 7 bases and the V segment lost 5 bases, leaving 5 bases of the junction unmatched. The germline gives CDR1 SGHTA, CDR2 FQGNSA. DNA of the CDR3: TGTGCCAGCAGCCCTAGCGGGGGGGCAGGCGGGGAGCTGTTTTTT. The encoded protein is CASSPSGGAGGELFF.

Note on this clone: The sample contains more than one DNA sequence encoding this CDR3. This chain connects TRBV19 to TRBJ1-1; maybe TRBD1 (6 bases). Germline lookup yields CDR1 LNHDA and CDR2 SQIVND (reference sequence). This CDR3 spans 14 amino acids. The ends were cut back, 6 bases at V and 4 bases at J, with 15 bases in the middle. The CDR3 sequence: CASRNQGGGTEAFF. The CDR3 DNA follows: TGTGCCAGTAGAAACCAGGGAGGGGGCACTGAAGCTTTCTTT.

This clone came up once. V gene TRBV4-3 combines with J gene TRBJ2-2; the match to TRBD1 covers 9 bases. J lost 2 bases, V lost 6 bases, and 7 bases had no gene match. Germline CDR1 reads LGHNA; CDR2 reads YSLEER. The CDR3 is 16 residues long. Written as DNA, the CDR3 is TGCGCCAGCAGTCACCTGGGACAGGGTAACACCGGGGAGCTGTTTTTT. Amino acid sequence: CASSHLGQGNTGELFF.

The gene calls are TRBV28 and TRBJ1-5; 9 bases are shared with TRBD1. The CDR3 spans 15 residues. V shed 6 bases, J shed 5 bases, and the junction held 8 bases outside the gene matches. Per the germline V gene, CDR1 is MDHEN and CDR2 is SYDVKM. This CDR3 reads CASRKQGARYQPQHF. The CDR3 coding sequence is TGTGCCAGCAGAAAACAGGGGGCGCGGTATCAGCCCCAGCATTTT.

V and J are TRBV19 and TRBJ1-1, with a tentative D call TRBD1 (6 bases). Germline CDR1 reads LNHDA; CDR2 reads SQIVND (reference sequence). V was clipped by 3 bases and J by 2 bases, with 13 bases between them. This CDR3 region has 15 residues. CDR3 coding DNA: TGTGCCAGTAGTATGCTGAGGACAGTTAACACTGAAGCTTTCTTT. Protein product: CASSMLRTVNTEAFF.